This T cell receptor beta chain was recovered during a study of shared clonotypes between healthy human individuals. Study findings and constraints: Enrolling few donors narrowed the genetic and exposure-history diversity that was represented.

Assay used: immunoSEQ multiplex PCR; TCRdb lists only in-frame clones, some missing. The table records about 2.3 million clones, 85% to 95% of them present only once. Remarks on this clone: Its antigen is still unknown.

Material: naive CD4+ T cells from PBMCs. Noted subset: CD45RA+ positively selected. The sequence came from a man younger than 30 in good health. Some clones in this sample may be carry-over from other donors' samples.

CDR3 sequence: CASSYSSVTRDYGYTF. As DNA, the CDR3 is TGTGCCAGCAGTTACTCGTCCGTAACACGGGACTATGGCTACACCTTC. The V gene is TRBV6-5, the J gene TRBJ1-2; D gene unclear. This CDR3 comprises 16 residues. Germline V gene data show CDR1 as MNHEY and CDR2 as SVGAGI. Deletions cut 0 bases from V and 3 bases from J, with 14 bases between.